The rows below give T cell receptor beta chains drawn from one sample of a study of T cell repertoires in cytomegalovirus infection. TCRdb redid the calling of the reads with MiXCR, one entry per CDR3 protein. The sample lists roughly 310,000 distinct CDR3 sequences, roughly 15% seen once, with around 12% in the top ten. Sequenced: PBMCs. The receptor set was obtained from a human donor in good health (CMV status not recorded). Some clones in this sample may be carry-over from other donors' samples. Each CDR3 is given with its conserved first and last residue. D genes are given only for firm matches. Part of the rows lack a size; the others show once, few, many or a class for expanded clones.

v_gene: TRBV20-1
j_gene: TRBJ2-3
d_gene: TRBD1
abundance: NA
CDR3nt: TGCAGTGCTAGATGGGGGACAGGTGTAGATACGCAGTATTTT
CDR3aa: CSARWGTGVDTQYF

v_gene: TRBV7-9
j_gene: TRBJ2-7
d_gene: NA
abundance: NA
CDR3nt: TGTGCCAGCAGCTTAGATAACACCTACGAGCAGTACTTC
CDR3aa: CASSLDNTYEQYF

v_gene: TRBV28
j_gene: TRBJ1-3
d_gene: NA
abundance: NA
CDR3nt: TGTGCCAGCAGTTTATCGGCAGGGGCGGTTTCTGGAAACACCATATATTTT
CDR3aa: CASSLSAGAVSGNTIYF

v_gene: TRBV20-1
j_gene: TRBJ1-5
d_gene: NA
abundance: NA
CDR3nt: TGCAGTGCTAGAGTGCAGGGCCCCAATCAGCCCCAGCATTTT
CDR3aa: CSARVQGPNQPQHF

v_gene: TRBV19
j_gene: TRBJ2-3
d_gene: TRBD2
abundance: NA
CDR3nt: TGTGCCAGTAGTATAGGCAAGTCTAGCGGGGGCCACACAGATACGCAGTATTTT
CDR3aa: CASSIGKSSGGHTDTQYF

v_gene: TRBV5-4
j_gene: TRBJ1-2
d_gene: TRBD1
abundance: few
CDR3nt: TGTGCCAGCAGCTCAGACAGGGCTCGCTATGGCTACACCTTC
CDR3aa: CASSSDRARYGYTF

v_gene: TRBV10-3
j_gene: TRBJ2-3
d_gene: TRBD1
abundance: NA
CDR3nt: TGTGCCATCAGCGCCCAAAGGGGGCCAGATACGCAGTATTTT
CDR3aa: CAISAQRGPDTQYF

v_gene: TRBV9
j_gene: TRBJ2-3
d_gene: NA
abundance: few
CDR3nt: TGTGCCAGCAGCGGACGGGACCACAGCACAGATACGCAGTATTTT
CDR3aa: CASSGRDHSTDTQYF

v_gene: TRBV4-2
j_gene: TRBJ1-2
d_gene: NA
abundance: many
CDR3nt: TGTGCCAGCAGCCAAGAATGGCCCGGAGGCTACACCTTC
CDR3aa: CASSQEWPGGYTF

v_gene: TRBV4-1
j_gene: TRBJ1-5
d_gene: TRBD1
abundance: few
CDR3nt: TGCGCCAGCAGCCAGAGGGGGACAGAGGATCAGCCCCAGCATTTT
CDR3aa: CASSQRGTEDQPQHF

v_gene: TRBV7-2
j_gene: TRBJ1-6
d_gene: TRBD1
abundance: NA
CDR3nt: TGTGCCAGCAGCTCGTCGGACAGGGCTAATTCACCCCTCTACTTT
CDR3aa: CASSSSDRANSPLYF

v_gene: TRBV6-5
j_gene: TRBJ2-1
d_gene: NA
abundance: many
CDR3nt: TGTGCCAGCTCTCCTATTACGCGGCCTCAGTCCTACAATGAGCAGTTCTTC
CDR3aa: CASSPITRPQSYNEQFF

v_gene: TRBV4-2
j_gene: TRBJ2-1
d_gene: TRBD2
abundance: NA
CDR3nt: TGTGCCAGCAGCCAAGGGACTAGCGTCAAGTACAATGAGCAGTTCTTC
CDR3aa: CASSQGTSVKYNEQFF

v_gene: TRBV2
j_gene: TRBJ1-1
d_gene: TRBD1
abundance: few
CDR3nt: TGTGCCAGCAGGAGGGACAGGCCTAACACTGAAGCTTTCTTT
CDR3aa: CASRRDRPNTEAFF

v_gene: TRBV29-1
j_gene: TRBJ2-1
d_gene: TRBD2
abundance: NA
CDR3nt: TGCAGCGTCGGATTCGGGGGGACCTCCTACAATGAGCAGTTCTTC
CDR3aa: CSVGFGGTSYNEQFF

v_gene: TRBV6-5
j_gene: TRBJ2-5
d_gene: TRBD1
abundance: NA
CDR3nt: TGTGCCAGCAGCACTATCTCCCCAGGGGGCCGGGGAGAGACCCAGTACTTC
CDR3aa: CASSTISPGGRGETQYF

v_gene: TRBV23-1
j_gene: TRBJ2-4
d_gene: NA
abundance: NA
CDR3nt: TGCGCCAGCTGGACTCTAGCCAAAAACATTCAGTACTTC
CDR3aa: CASWTLAKNIQYF

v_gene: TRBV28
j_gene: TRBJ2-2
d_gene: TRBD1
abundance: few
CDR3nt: TGTGCCAGCAGTTATCCCGGACAGGGAACCGGGGAGCTGTTTTTT
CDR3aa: CASSYPGQGTGELFF

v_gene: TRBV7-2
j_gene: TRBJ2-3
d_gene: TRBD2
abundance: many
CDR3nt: TGTGCCAGCAAACTGACGGGGGGAACAGATACGCAGTATTTT
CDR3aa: CASKLTGGTDTQYF

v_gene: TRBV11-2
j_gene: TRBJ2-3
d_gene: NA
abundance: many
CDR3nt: TGTGCCAGCAGCTTAGATGGTGTGGGGAGTCAATACACAGATACGCAGTATTTT
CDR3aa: CASSLDGVGSQYTDTQYF

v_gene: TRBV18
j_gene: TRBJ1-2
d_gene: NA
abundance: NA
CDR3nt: TGTGCCAGCTCACCGGGTTCCCAGGGCTATGGCTACACCTTC
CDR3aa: CASSPGSQGYGYTF

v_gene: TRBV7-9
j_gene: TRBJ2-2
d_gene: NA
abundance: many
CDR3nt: TGTGCCAGCAGCTTACCGTTCTTTGGGGACGATCGGGCCGGGGAGCTGTTTTTT
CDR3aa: CASSLPFFGDDRAGELFF

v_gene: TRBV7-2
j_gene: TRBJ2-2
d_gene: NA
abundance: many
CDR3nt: TGTGCCAGCAGCCAAACCATCGCCGGGGAGCTGTTTTTT
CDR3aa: CASSQTIAGELFF

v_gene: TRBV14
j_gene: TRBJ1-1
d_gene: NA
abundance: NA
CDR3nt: TGTGCCAGCAGCCAAGGTAGGAGCTACACTGAAGCTTTCTTT
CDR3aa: CASSQGRSYTEAFF

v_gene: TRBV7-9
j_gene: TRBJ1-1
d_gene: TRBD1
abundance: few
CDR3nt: TGTGCCAGCAGCCTATCCGGGACAGACATGAACACTGAAGCTTTCTTT
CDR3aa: CASSLSGTDMNTEAFF

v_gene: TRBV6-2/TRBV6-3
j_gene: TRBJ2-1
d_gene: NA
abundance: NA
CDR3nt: TGTGCCAGCAGTCCTGACTCCCGGTCGCAGTTCTTC
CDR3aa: CASSPDSRSQFF

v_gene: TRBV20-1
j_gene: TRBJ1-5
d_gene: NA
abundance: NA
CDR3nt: TGCAGTGCCGCGAAGGGTCAGCCCCAGCATTTT
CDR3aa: CSAAKGQPQHF

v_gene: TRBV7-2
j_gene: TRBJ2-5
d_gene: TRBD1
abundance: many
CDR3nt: TGTGCCAGCAGCTTAGCAAAAGACAGGGGGCCCCAAGAGACCCAGTACTTC
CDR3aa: CASSLAKDRGPQETQYF

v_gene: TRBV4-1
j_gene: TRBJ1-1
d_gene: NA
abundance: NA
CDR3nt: TGCGCCAGCAGCCAAGATTATAGGGGCCTGGACACTGAAGCTTTCTTT
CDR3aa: CASSQDYRGLDTEAFF

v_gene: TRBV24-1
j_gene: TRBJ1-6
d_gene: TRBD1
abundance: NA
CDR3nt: TGTGCCACCAGTGATTCACGACAGGGGGCAAGTTCACCCCTCCACTTT
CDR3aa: CATSDSRQGASSPLHF

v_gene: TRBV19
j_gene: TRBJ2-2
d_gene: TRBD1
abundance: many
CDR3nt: TGTGCCAGCGAGGGGACAGGGTCCGGGGAGCTGTTTTTT
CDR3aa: CASEGTGSGELFF